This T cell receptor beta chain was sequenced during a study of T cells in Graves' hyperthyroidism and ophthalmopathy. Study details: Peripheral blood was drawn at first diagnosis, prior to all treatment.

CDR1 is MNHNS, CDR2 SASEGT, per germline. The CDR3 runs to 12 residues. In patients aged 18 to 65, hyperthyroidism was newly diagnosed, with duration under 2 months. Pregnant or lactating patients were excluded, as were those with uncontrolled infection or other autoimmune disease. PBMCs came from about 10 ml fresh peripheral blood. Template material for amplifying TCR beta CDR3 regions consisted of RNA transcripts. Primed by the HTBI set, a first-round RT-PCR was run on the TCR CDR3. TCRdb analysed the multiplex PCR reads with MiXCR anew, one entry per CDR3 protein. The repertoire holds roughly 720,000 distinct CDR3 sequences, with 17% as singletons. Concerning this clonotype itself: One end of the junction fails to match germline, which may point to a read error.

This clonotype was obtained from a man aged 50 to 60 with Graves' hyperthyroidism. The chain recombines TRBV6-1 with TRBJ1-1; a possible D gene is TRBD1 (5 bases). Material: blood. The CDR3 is CASSKAGGEAFF. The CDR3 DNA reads TGTGCCAGCAGTAAAGCGGGGGGTGAAGCTTTCTTT.